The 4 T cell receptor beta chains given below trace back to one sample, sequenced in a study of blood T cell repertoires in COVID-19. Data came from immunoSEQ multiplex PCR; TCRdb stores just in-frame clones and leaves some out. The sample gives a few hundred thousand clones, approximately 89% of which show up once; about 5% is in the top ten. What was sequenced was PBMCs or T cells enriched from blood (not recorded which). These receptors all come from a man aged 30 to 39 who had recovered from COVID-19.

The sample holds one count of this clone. The CDR3 nucleotides are TGTGCCTCCACCGACACTAGCGGGGGCACAGATACGCAGTATTTT. Translation gives CASTDTSGGTDTQYF. The V gene is TRBV10-3, the J gene TRBJ2-3; 10 bases match TRBD2. V gave up 11 bases and J gave up 1 base; unmatched junction bases: 9. The CDR3 has 15 residues. CDR1 ENHRY and CDR2 SYGVKD come from the germline V gene.

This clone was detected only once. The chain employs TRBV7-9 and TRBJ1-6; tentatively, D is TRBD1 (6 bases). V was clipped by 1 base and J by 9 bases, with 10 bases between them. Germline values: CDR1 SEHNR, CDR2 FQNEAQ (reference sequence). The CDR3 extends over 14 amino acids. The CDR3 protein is CASSLVDRGSPLHF. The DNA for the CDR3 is TGTGCCAGCAGCTTAGTGGACAGAGGTTCACCCCTCCACTTT.

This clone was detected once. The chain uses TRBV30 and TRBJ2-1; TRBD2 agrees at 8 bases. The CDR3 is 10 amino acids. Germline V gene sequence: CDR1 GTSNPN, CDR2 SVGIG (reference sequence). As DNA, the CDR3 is TGTGTCGGGGGGGGGCATGAGCAGTTCTTC. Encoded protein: CVGGGHEQFF.

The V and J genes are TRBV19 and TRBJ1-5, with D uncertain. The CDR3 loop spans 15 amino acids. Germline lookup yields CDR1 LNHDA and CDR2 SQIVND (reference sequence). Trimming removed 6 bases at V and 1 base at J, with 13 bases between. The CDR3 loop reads CASRFQIVSNQPQHF. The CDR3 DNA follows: TGTGCCAGTAGATTCCAAATTGTGAGCAATCAGCCCCAGCATTTT.